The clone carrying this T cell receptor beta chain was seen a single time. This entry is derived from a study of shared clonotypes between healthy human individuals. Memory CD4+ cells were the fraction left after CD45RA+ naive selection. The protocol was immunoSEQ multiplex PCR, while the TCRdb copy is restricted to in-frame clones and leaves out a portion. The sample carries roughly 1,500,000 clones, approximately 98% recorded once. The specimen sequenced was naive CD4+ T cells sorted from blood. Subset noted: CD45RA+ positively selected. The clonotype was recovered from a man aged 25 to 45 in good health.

The CDR3 sequence is CASSEKGGAQETQYF. CDR3 in DNA: TGTGCCAGCAGTGAGAAGGGAGGGGCCCAAGAGACCCAGTACTTC. This chain links TRBV25-1 with TRBJ2-5; 7 bases are a match to TRBD2. CDR3 size: 15 residues. Per germline, CDR1 MGHDK and CDR2 SYGVNS. Trimming took 3 bases from V and 1 from J; bases not matched to a gene: 5.